These 13 T cell receptor beta chains were sequenced from one sample in a study of T cell responses to AZD1222 COVID-19 vaccine. The repertoire was sequenced with immunoSEQ multiplex PCR; TCRdb's copy has only in-frame clones and lacks some. The data hold about 35,000 clones, with around nine tenths observed a single time. The source material was peripheral blood, sampled on day 0 of AZD1222 vaccination. These receptors all come from an adult in good health.

This clone was counted a single time. The gene calls are TRBV28 and TRBJ2-1; D remains unclear. Per germline, CDR1 MDHEN and CDR2 SYDVKM. V gave up 4 bases and J gave up 0 bases, with 7 bases separating them. The CDR3 is 14 amino acids. DNA of the CDR3: TGTGCCAGCAGTTCTCCCAGCTCCTACAATGAGCAGTTCTTC. This sequence encodes CASSSPSSYNEQFF.

The chain is built from TRBV4-2 and TRBJ1-1; D perhaps matches TRBD1 (5 bases). This CDR3 region has 16 residues. Between the trimmed V and J ends, which lost 0 bases and 1 base, there was a span of 12 bases. The germline V gene encodes CDR1 LGHNA and CDR2 YNFKEQ. The CDR3 coding sequence is TGTGCCAGCAGCCAAGATCCCCGGACAACGAACACTGAAGCTTTCTTT. Its protein product is CASSQDPRTTNTEAFF.

The chain joins TRBV29-1 to TRBJ1-1; D gene unclear. Trimming removed 5 bases from V and 3 bases from J, with 13 bases in between. The CDR3 consists of 13 residues. The germline gives CDR1 SQVTM, CDR2 ANQGSEA. The CDR3 region has the DNA TGCAGCGTTAAGCCGTCCGGGGACACTGAAGCTTTCTTT. Amino acids: CSVKPSGDTEAFF.

This chain joins TRBV7-7 and TRBJ2-7, with 9 bases that match TRBD2. V was clipped by 5 bases and J by 1 base; unmatched bases: 6. CDR1 and CDR2 (germline): SSHAT, FNYEAQ (reference sequence). This CDR3 has 15 amino acids. The CDR3 DNA sequence: TGTGCCAGCAGCGCTCTAGCGGGAATATCCTACGAGCAGTACTTC. This gives the protein CASSALAGISYEQYF.

This clone was seen more than once but under ten times. J is TRBJ2-1 and V is TRBV3-1 (or the pseudogene TRBV3-2); 9 bases are shared with TRBD1. This CDR3 contains 16 residues. Germline V CDR1 and CDR2: LGHDT, YNNKEL (reference sequence). Germline trimming cut 4 bases from V and 10 bases from J; bases unmatched to any gene: 14. The CDR3 loop is CASSPGTGTLSLEQFF. The CDR3 DNA sequence: TGTGCCAGCAGCCCAGGGACAGGGACCCTGTCATTAGAGCAGTTCTTC.

CDR3 protein: CASRINTEAFF. Written as DNA, the CDR3 is TGCGCCAGCAGAATAAACACTGAAGCTTTCTTT. The chain has TRBV5-1 and TRBJ1-1; D unresolved. The V end was cut by 5 bases, the J end by 2 bases, with 4 bases between. In germline, CDR1 is SGHRS, CDR2 YFSETQ. The CDR3 length is 11 residues.

The chain recombines TRBV5-1 with TRBJ2-7; D unclear. The CDR3 has 14 residues. The V gene's germline CDR1 is SGHRS and CDR2 YFSETQ. The V end lost 4 bases, the J end lost 3 bases, and 14 bases lay between the germline ends. DNA of the CDR3: TGCGCCAGCAGCCCTCAGGACGGAAACTACGAGCAGTACTTC. It translates to CASSPQDGNYEQYF.

The chain recombines TRBV28 with TRBJ2-6; possible D gene TRBD1, 5 bases. Germline V lookup: CDR1 MDHEN, CDR2 SYDVKM. CDR3 length equals 17 residues. The V and J ends lost 4 bases and 0 bases respectively, with 13 bases between them. The CDR3 is CASSYRQMLSGANVLTF. For the CDR3, the DNA is TGTGCCAGCAGTTATAGACAGATGCTCTCTGGGGCCAACGTCCTGACTTTC. The complete variable domain, with remaining parts taken from reference TRBV28 and TRBJ2-6, reads DVKVTQSSRYLVKRTGEKVFLECVQDMDHENMFWYRQDPGLGLRLIYFSYDVKMKEKGDIPEGYSVSREKKERFSLILESASTNQTSMYLCASSYRQMLSGANVLTFGAGSRLTVL.

The chain joins TRBV5-1 to TRBJ1-2, with 8 bases aligning to TRBD1. CDR1 and CDR2 (germline): SGHRS, YFSETQ. Trimming took 5 bases from V and 6 from J; bases not matched to a gene: 9. The CDR3 has 14 residues. The CDR3 DNA sequence: TGCGCCAGCAGACCTCCGGACAGGGTCGATGGCTACACCTTC. Its translation: CASRPPDRVDGYTF. Full variable domain (remainder filled in from reference TRBV5-1 and TRBJ1-2): KAGVTQTPRYLIKTRGQQVTLSCSPISGHRSVSWYQQTPGQGLQFLFEYFSETQRNKGNFPGRFSGRQFSNSRSEMNVSTLELGDSALYLCASRPPDRVDGYTFGSGTRLTVV.

The V gene is TRBV4-2, the J gene TRBJ1-3; TRBD1 matches 7 bases. Per germline, CDR1 LGHNA and CDR2 YNFKEQ. V shed 0 bases and J 2 bases; nucleotides not matched to a gene: 7. The CDR3 covers 17 residues. The CDR3 DNA reads as TGTGCCAGCAGCCAAGATCGGGCAGGGGGAGCTGGAAACACCATATATTTT. Protein: CASSQDRAGGAGNTIYF.

V and J are TRBV11-2 and TRBJ2-7; 10 nucleotides match TRBD1. The V gene's germline CDR1 is SGHAT and CDR2 FQNNGV. This CDR3 is built from 15 residues. V dropped 3 bases and J dropped 6; count of bases not matched to a gene: 8. The CDR3 bases are TGTGCCAGCAGCTTCCCGGGACAGGGGACTCTCGAGCAGTACTTC. Translating gives CASSFPGQGTLEQYF.

The chain has TRBV5-1 and TRBJ2-7; 9 bases are a match to TRBD1. Trimming cost V 4 bases and J 1 base; bases outside gene matches: 3. CDR1 is SGHRS, CDR2 YFSETQ, per germline. This CDR3 spans 14 amino acids. The CDR3 sequence is CASSPGTGSYEQYF. DNA for the CDR3: TGCGCCAGCAGCCCCGGGACAGGGTCCTACGAGCAGTACTTC.

The chain joins TRBV6-6 to TRBJ1-3; tentative D call: TRBD1 (5 bases). Germline CDR1 MNHNY, CDR2 SVGAGI (reference sequence). V was pared by 5 bases and J by 0 bases, with 14 bases between. This CDR3 spans 16 amino acids. The CDR3: CASSRRDGVSGNTIYF. The DNA for the CDR3 is TGTGCCAGCAGTCGACGGGACGGCGTCTCTGGAAACACCATATATTTT.